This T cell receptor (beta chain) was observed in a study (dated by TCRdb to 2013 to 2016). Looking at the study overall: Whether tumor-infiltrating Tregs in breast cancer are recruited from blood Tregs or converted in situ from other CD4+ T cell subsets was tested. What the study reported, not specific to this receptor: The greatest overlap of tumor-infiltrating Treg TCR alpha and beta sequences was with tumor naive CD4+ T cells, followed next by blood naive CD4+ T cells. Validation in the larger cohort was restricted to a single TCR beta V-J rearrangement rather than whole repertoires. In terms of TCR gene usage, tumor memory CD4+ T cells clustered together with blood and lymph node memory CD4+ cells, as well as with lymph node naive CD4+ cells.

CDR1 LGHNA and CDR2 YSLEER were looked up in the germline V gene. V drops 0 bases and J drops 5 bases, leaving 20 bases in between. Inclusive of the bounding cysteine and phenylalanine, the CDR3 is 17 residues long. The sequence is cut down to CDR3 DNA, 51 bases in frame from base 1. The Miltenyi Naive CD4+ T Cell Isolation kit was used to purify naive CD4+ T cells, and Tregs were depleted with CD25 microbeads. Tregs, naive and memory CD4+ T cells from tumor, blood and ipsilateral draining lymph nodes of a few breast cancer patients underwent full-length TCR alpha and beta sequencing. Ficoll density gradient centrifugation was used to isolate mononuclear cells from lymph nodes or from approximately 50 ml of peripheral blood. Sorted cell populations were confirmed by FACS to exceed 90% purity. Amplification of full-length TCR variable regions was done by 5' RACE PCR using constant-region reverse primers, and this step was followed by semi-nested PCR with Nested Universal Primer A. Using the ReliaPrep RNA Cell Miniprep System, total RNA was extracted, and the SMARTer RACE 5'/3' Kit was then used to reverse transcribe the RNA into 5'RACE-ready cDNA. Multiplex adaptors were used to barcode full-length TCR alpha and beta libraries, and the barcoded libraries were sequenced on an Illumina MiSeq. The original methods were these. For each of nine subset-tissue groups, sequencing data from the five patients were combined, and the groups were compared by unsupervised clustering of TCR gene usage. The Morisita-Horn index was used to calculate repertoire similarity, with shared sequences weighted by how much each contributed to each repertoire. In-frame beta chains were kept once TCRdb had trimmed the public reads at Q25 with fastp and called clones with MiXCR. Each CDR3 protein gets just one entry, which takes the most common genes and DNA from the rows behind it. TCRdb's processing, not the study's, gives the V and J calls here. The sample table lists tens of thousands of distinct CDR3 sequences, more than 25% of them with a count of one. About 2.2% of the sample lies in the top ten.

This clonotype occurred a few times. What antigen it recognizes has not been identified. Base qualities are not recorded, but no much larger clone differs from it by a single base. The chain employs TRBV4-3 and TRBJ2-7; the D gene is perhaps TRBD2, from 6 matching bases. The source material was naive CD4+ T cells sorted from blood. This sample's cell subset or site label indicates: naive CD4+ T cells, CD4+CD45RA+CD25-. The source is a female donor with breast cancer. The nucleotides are TGCGCCAGCAGCCAAGATCTGGGGGTAGCGGCTATTGACGAGCAGTACTTC. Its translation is CASSQDLGVAAIDEQYF.